The entry below gives a single TCR beta chain sequence along with its context. Antigen unknown. Germline CDR1 reads SNHLY; CDR2 reads FYNNEI. The CDR3 runs to 15 residues. With 1 base removed from V and 7 bases from J, the gap between germline ends came to 14 bases. This entry comes from a study of T cell repertoires in cytomegalovirus infection. Study-wide context: In public TCR beta signatures, there were indications of both CMV infection and matching HLA type. Study outcomes and limitations: Dominating the ex vivo response were HLA-C-restricted CMV-specific TCR beta clonotypes.

One entry per CDR3 protein, called by TCRdb with MiXCR from the reads. The data contain more than 150,000 distinct CDR3 sequences, roughly 20% of them singletons. The material sequenced was PBMCs. The chain joins TRBV2 to TRBJ1-5; TRBD1 might be the D (5 bases). The clonotype was recovered from a human donor in good health (CMV status not recorded). Some clones in this sample may be carry-over from other donors' samples. The CDR3 spells CASSEETLSGQPQHF. For the CDR3, the DNA is TGTGCCAGCAGTGAAGAAACCCTGTCAGGGCAGCCCCAGCATTTT.